This T cell receptor (beta chain) was captured by sequencing in a study of blood T cell repertoires in COVID-19. Assay: immunoSEQ multiplex PCR; the TCRdb copy retains only in-frame clones and omits some. The sample lists some 120,000 clones; about 86% were seen once. CDR1 SGHAT and CDR2 FQNNGV come from the germline V gene. The CDR3 length is 16 residues. The junction had 10 bases not matched to a gene; V was cut back by 4 bases and J by 2 bases. The specimen sequenced was peripheral blood. This TCR came from a man older than 75 with active or convalescent COVID-19. The chain employs TRBV11-2 and TRBJ2-5, with 7 positions matching TRBD2. CDR3 nucleotide sequence: TGTGCCAGCAGCTCCCCCGGGCTAGCGGATCAAGAGACCCAGTACTTC. It translates to CASSSPGLADQETQYF.